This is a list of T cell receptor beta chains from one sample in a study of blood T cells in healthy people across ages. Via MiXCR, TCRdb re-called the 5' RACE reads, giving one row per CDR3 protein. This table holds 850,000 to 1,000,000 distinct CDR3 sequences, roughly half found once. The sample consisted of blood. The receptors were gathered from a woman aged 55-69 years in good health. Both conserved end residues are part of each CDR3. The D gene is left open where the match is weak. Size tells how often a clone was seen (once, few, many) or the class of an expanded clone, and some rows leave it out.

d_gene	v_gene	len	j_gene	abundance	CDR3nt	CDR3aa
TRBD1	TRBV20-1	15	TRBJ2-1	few	TGCAGTGCTCCTCCCGCGACAGGGGGGTACAATGAGCAGTTCTTC	CSAPPATGGYNEQFF
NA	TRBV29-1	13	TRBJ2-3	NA	TGCAGCGTTGACAGGGCAACCACAGATACGCAGTATTTT	CSVDRATTDTQYF
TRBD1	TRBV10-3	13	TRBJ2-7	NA	TGTGCCATCAGCTTACAGGGGGCAGGGGAGCAGTACTTC	CAISLQGAGEQYF
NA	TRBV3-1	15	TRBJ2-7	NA	TGTGCCAGCAGCCAAGAGGCAGGCACGTCCTACGAGCAGTACTTC	CASSQEAGTSYEQYF
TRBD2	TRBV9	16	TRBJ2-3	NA	TGTGCCAGCAGCGCGCCCGGGGAGGGGTTCACAGATACGCAGTATTTT	CASSAPGEGFTDTQYF
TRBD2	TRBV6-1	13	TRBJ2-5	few	TGTGCCAGCAGTGGGGGACTAGGAGAGACCCAGTACTTC	CASSGGLGETQYF
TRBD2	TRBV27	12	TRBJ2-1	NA	TGTGCCAGTGCGACTAGCGCCGGTGAGCAGTTCTTC	CASATSAGEQFF
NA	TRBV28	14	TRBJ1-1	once	TGTGCCAGCAGTTTGTTGGACTGGAACACTGAAGCTTTCTTT	CASSLLDWNTEAFF
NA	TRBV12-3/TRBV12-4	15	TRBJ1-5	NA	TGTGCCAGCAGTTTTGGAGGTTCGGGGGGTCAGCCCCAGCATTTT	CASSFGGSGGQPQHF
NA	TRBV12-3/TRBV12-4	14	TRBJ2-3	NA	TGTGCCAGCAGTTTTCGCGGGGGCTCAGATACGCAGTATTTT	CASSFRGGSDTQYF
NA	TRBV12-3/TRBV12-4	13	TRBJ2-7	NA	TGTGCCAGCAGGGGGGGCCCTACCTACGAGCAGTACTTC	CASRGGPTYEQYF
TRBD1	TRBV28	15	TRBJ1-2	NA	TGTGCCAGCCGGGACAGGGGGCTTCGGGACTATGGCTACACCTTC	CASRDRGLRDYGYTF
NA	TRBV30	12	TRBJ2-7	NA	TGTGCCTGGAGTGCCGGGTCGCCCGAGCAGTACTTC	CAWSAGSPEQYF
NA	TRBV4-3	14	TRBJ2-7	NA	TGCGCCAGCAGCCAAGATTATGGTCCGGGAGAGCAGTACTTC	CASSQDYGPGEQYF
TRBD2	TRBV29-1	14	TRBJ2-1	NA	TGCAGCGTTGATCCAGCGGGAGTGTACAATGAGCAGTTCTTC	CSVDPAGVYNEQFF
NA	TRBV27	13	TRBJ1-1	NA	TGTGCCAGCAGTCCGGATCCTGAAGCACAAGCTTTCTTT	CASSPDPEAQAFF
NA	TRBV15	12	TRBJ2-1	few	TGTGCCACCAGCAGAGATACCGGGAAGCAGTTCTTC	CATSRDTGKQFF
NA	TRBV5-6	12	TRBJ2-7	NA	TGTGCCAGCAGCATTGGAGTCTGCGAGCAGTACTTC	CASSIGVCEQYF
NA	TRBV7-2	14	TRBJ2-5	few	TGTGCCAGCAGCACAAGGTCGCAGAAAGAGACCCAGTACTTC	CASSTRSQKETQYF
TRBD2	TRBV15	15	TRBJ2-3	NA	TGTGCCACCCCCTTCGCGGGAGGTACCACAGATACGCAGTATTTT	CATPFAGGTTDTQYF
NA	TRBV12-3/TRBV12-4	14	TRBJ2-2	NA	TGTGTCAGCATCCAGACCGAAAACACCGGGGAGCTGTTTTTT	CVSIQTENTGELFF
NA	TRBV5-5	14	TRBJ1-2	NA	TGTGCCAGCAGCTTGGAGGTGGGGCGCTATGGCTACACCTTC	CASSLEVGRYGYTF
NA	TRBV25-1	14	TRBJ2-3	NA	TGTGCCAGCAGTGAATATATCGGCACAGATACGCAGTATTTT	CASSEYIGTDTQYF
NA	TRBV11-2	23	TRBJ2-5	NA	TGTGCCAGCAGCTTAGACACCCTCCACCTCACCGGGTTCGGTTTTGAGATGCAAGAGACCCAGTACTTC	CASSLDTLHLTGFGFEMQETQYF
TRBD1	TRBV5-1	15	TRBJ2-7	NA	TGCGCCAGCAGCTTGGCACAGGGGGTTCAGGATTACCGGTACTTC	CASSLAQGVQDYRYF
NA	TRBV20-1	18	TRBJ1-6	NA	TGCAGTGCTAGAGACCGGGGCGAGGGGAGCTCCTATAATTCACCCCTCCACTTT	CSARDRGEGSSYNSPLHF
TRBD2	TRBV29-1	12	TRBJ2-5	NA	TGCAGCGTTGTTAGCGGGAGAGGTCCCCAGTACTTC	CSVVSGRGPQYF
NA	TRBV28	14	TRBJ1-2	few	TGTGCCAGCAGTTTGGCCGGAATTAACTATGGCTACACCTTC	CASSLAGINYGYTF
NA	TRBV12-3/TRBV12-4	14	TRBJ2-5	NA	TGTGCCAGCAGTCCCCCGGGATTAGAAGAGACCCAGTACTTC	CASSPPGLEETQYF
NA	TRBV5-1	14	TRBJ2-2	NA	TGCGCCAGCAGCTCAGGGGATCGGACCGGGGAGCTGTTTTTT	CASSSGDRTGELFF
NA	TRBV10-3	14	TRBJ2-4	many	TGTGCCATCAGTGAGGGAGTAGCCAAAAACATTCAGTACTTC	CAISEGVAKNIQYF
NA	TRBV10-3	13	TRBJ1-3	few	TGTGCCATCCGAGGGACATTTGGAAACACCATATATTTT	CAIRGTFGNTIYF
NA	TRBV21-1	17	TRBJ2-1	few	TGTGCCAGCAGCCCCCTCGTGACAGGGGGCTCCTACAATGAGCAGTTCTTC	CASSPLVTGGSYNEQFF
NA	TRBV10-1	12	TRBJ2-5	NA	TGCGCCAGCAGTGAGTCAAGAGCCCACCAGTACTTC	CASSESRAHQYF
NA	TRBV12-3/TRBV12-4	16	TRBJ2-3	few	TGTGCCAGCAGTTTCCTTGTTAGAACTAGCACAGATACGCAGTATTTT	CASSFLVRTSTDTQYF
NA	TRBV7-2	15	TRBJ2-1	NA	TGTGCCAGCAGCTCCGAGCGGGCTACCTACAATGAGCAGTTCTTC	CASSSERATYNEQFF
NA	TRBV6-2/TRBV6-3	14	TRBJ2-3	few	TGTGCCAGCAGTTACTCATGGGGGACAGATACGCAGTATTTT	CASSYSWGTDTQYF
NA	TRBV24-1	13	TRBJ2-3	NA	TGTGCCACCAGTGGCCAGGGGTTGGCTACGCAGTATTTT	CATSGQGLATQYF
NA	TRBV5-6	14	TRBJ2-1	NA	TGTGCCAGCAGCTTGGGTAGTCTATACAATGAGCAGTTCTTC	CASSLGSLYNEQFF
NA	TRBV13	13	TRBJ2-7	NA	TGTGCCAGCAGCTTCCCTTTCTCCTACGAGCAGTACTTC	CASSFPFSYEQYF
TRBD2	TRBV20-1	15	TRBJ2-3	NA	TGCAGTGCTAGAGACGCGGGAGGTCCCACAGATACGCAGTATTTT	CSARDAGGPTDTQYF
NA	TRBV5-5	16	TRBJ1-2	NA	TGTGCCAGCAGCTTGGAAGGTCGCAGGTTAGGGGATGGCTACACCTTC	CASSLEGRRLGDGYTF
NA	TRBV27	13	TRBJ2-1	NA	TGTGCCAGCAGTTTAGCGGTCGCCTTTGAGCAGTTCTTC	CASSLAVAFEQFF
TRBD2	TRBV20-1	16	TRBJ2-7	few	TGCAGTGCTAGAGCCCCCTTTCTAGCGGCAACCTACGAGCAGTACTTC	CSARAPFLAATYEQYF
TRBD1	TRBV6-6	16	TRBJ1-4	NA	TGTGCCAGCAGTTGGGACAGGGAGCCAACTAATGAAAAACTGTTTTTT	CASSWDREPTNEKLFF
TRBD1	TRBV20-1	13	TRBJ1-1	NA	TGCAGTGCACCTCGGACAGGGAGAACTGAAGCTTTCTTT	CSAPRTGRTEAFF
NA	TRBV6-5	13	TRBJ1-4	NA	TGTGCCAGCAGTCGCACGTGGGATGAAAAACTGTTTTTT	CASSRTWDEKLFF
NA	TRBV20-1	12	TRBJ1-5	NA	TGCAGTGCTACTATAGGTAATCAGCCCCAGCATTTT	CSATIGNQPQHF
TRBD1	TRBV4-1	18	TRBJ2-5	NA	TGCGCCAGCAGCCAAGATAGCTATAGGACAGGGGTAGACGAGACCCAGTACTTC	CASSQDSYRTGVDETQYF
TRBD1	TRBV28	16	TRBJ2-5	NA	TGTGCCAGCAGCCTTCGACAGGGGAGCCGGCAAGAGACCCAGTACTTC	CASSLRQGSRQETQYF
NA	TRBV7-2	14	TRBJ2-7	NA	TGTGCCAGCAGCCATCCGGGACGGGCCTACGAGCAGTACTTC	CASSHPGRAYEQYF
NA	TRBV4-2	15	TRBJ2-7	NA	TGTGCCAGCAGCCAAGAGGGGGCTAGCGCCAATGAGCAGTACTTC	CASSQEGASANEQYF